The clone carrying this T cell receptor beta chain was seen a single time. This sample was included in a study of blood T cell repertoires in COVID-19. The trim removed 2 bases at V and 6 bases at J, leaving 1 base unmatched. From germline, CDR1 is SGHTA and CDR2 FQGNSA. This CDR3 is 14 amino acids long. Sequencing used immunoSEQ multiplex PCR; TCRdb keeps in-frame clones, though not all of them. The top ten hold 5.5% to 6.5% of the sample, which has 120,000 or so clones, around 80% seen once. The chain links TRBV7-2 to TRBJ1-6, with 7 bases fitting TRBD1. Sample: peripheral blood. The clonotype originates from a man at least 80 years old with active or convalescent COVID-19. The CDR3 loop reads CASSLQGVNSPLHF. The CDR3 DNA reads TGTGCCAGCAGCTTACAGGGGGTTAATTCACCCCTCCACTTT.